What follows are 20 T cell receptor beta chains derived from one specimen sequenced in a study of T cells in localized non-small cell lung cancer. Repertoires were generated with immunoSEQ multiplex PCR, while TCRdb's copy carries only in-frame clones and drops some. The sample lists some 54,000 clones, about three quarters occurring once. Here the sequenced sample was PBMCs, taken before any cancer treatment. The receptors originated from a woman aged 35-75 years with stage II lung adenocarcinoma.

The chain combines TRBV10-3 with TRBJ2-7; D perhaps matches TRBD2 (6 bases). The CDR3 is 13 amino acids. Germline V lookup: CDR1 ENHRY, CDR2 SYGVKD. V lost 5 bases, J lost 5 bases, and 13 bases lay in between. CDR3 region: CAISPRDFDEQYF. Written as DNA, the CDR3 is TGTGCCATCAGTCCCCGGGACTTCGACGAGCAGTACTTC.

The chain has TRBV4-3 and TRBJ2-7; D unresolved. The CDR3 runs 13 residues. Trimming took 0 bases from V and 6 from J, leaving 9 bases between them. Germline CDR1 and CDR2: LGHNA and YSLEER. In nucleotides, the CDR3 is TGCGCCAGCAGCCAAGATCGTGGCTTCGAGCAGTACTTC. This encodes CASSQDRGFEQYF.

This clone was detected only once. The J gene is TRBJ2-5, the V gene TRBV7-9; D is unresolved. The V gene's germline CDR1 is SEHNR and CDR2 FQNEAQ (reference sequence). The V and J ends lost 1 base and 1 base respectively, with 16 bases between them. This CDR3 has 17 residues. CDR3 in DNA: TGTGCCAGCAGCTTAGGTACAAGTGGTAGATCCCAAGAGACCCAGTACTTC. Protein sequence: CASSLGTSGRSQETQYF. Filled out from reference TRBV7-9 and TRBJ2-5, the complete variable domain reads DTGVSQNPRHKITKRGQNVTFRCDPISEHNRLYWYRQTLGQGPEFLTYFQNEAQLEKSRLLSDRFSAERPKGSFSTLEIQRTEQGDSAMYLCASSLGTSGRSQETQYFGPGTRLLVL.

There are a few counts of this clone. This rearrangement joins TRBV11-1 to TRBJ2-1, with 9 bases matching TRBD1. Germline V gene data show CDR1 as SGHAT and CDR2 as FQDESV (reference sequence). V dropped 5 bases and J dropped 6; count of bases not matched to a gene: 8. The CDR3 covers 15 residues. The CDR3 is CASSPLGQGFNEQFF. In DNA, the CDR3 is TGTGCCAGCAGCCCCCTTGGACAGGGGTTCAATGAGCAGTTCTTC.

CDR3 sequence reads: CSARRQTEAFF. CDR3 bases: TGCAGTGCTAGAAGGCAGACTGAAGCTTTCTTT. The J gene is TRBJ1-1, the V gene TRBV20-1; D remains unclear. The CDR3 runs to 11 residues. CDR1 is DFQATT and CDR2 is SNEGSKA in the germline V gene (reference sequence). V lost 2 bases, J lost 5 bases, and 6 bases lay in between.

This clone was detected only once. The chain combines TRBV9 with TRBJ2-7, with 12 bases that match TRBD1. J gave up 6 bases and V 0 bases, and 16 bases lay outside the gene matches. The CDR3 sequence is 19 residues long. The germline gives CDR1 SGDLS, CDR2 YYNGEE. The CDR3 loop reads CASSVGGAGTGGSYGEQYF. In DNA form, the CDR3 reads TGTGCCAGCAGCGTAGGTGGAGCCGGGACAGGGGGCTCATACGGCGAGCAGTACTTC.

The V and J genes are TRBV6-6 and TRBJ1-5; D is perhaps TRBD1 (5 bases). The V gene lost 7 bases and the J gene lost 0 bases, with 13 bases spanning the gap. The CDR3 loop spans 15 amino acids. Germline values: CDR1 MNHNY, CDR2 SVGAGI (reference sequence). The CDR3 sequence: CASTWGDDSNQPQHF. The CDR3, as DNA: TGTGCCAGCACCTGGGGGGACGATAGCAATCAGCCCCAGCATTTT.

This chain uses TRBV29-1 with TRBJ1-2; D might be TRBD1 (5 bases). This CDR3 region has 14 residues. CDR1 SQVTM and CDR2 ANQGSEA come from the germline V gene. Trimming left V 0 bases short and J 3 bases short, with 11 bases between. CDR3 in DNA: TGCAGCGTTGAAGAAGGGCAGGGTGACTATGGCTACACCTTC. Translated, it gives CSVEEGQGDYGYTF.

The rearrangement links TRBV30 to TRBJ2-7, with D maybe TRBD2 (5 bases). V dropped 5 bases and J dropped 5 bases, with 13 bases sitting between them. The CDR3 loop spans 12 amino acids. Germline lookup yields CDR1 GTSNPN and CDR2 SVGIG (reference sequence). The CDR3, as DNA: TGTGCCTGGGCTGCGGGTTCCCACGAGCAGTACTTC. Its translation: CAWAAGSHEQYF.

This chain links TRBV11-2 with TRBJ2-1; the D is unclear. CDR1 is SGHAT and CDR2 is FQNNGV in the germline V gene. The V gene lost 3 bases and the J gene lost 4 bases, with 4 bases spanning the gap. The CDR3 is 12 amino acids. CDR3 loop: CASSFQYNEQFF. The CDR3 DNA follows: TGTGCCAGCAGCTTCCAGTACAATGAGCAGTTCTTC.

In its sample, this clone was seen a few times. CDR3 in amino acids: CAWSVLSGNEKLFF. The CDR3 DNA reads TGTGCCTGGAGTGTACTGTCTGGGAATGAAAAACTGTTTTTT. The V gene is TRBV30, the J gene TRBJ1-4; D ambiguous. This CDR3 has 14 amino acids. The V and J ends lost 0 bases and 5 bases respectively, with 10 bases between them. Germline lookup yields CDR1 GTSNPN and CDR2 SVGIG (reference sequence).

With respect to this clone: One end of the junction varies from germline; a read error may be responsible. The chain is built from TRBV7-7 and TRBJ2-3; perhaps TRBD2 as D (7 bases). Germline loops: CDR1 SSHAT, CDR2 FNYEAQ (reference sequence). The CDR3 has 15 residues. As DNA, the CDR3 is TGTGCTAGCAGTGTGGCGGGGGCACCCACAGATACGCAGTATTTT. Translation gives CASSVAGAPTDTQYF.

This clone was seen ten or more times. The chain employs TRBV4-1 and TRBJ2-1; D remains ambiguous. The germline V gene has CDR1 MGHRA and CDR2 YSYEKL. V shed 4 bases and J shed 0 bases, with 10 bases lying between them. This CDR3 comprises 15 residues. The chain's CDR3 is CASSRRFSSYNEQFF. CDR3 coding DNA: TGCGCCAGCAGCCGCCGTTTCAGCTCCTACAATGAGCAGTTCTTC.

J is TRBJ2-6 and V is TRBV9, with D hard to call. V gave up 0 bases and J gave up 0 bases, with 7 bases separating them. The CDR3 has 16 amino acids. CDR1 is SGDLS and CDR2 is YYNGEE in the germline V gene. The CDR3 loop is CASSVDPNSGANVLTF. For the CDR3, the DNA is TGTGCCAGCAGCGTAGACCCGAACTCTGGGGCCAACGTCCTGACTTTC.

This clone occurred a few times. The V and J genes are TRBV5-1 and TRBJ2-5, with 8 bases aligning to TRBD2. CDR1 SGHRS and CDR2 YFSETQ come from the germline V gene. The CDR3 has 15 residues. The V segment lost 0 bases and the J segment 3 bases; nucleotides outside the gene matches: 4. The CDR3 DNA is TGCGCCAGCAGCTTGGCCCCGGGGGGGGAAGAGACCCAGTACTTC. Amino acid sequence: CASSLAPGGEETQYF.

The CDR3 is CASSYSGTGFHEQYF. CDR3 bases: TGTGCCAGCAGTTACTCCGGGACAGGGTTCCACGAGCAGTACTTC. The chain recombines TRBV6-6 with TRBJ2-7; TRBD1 agrees at 9 bases. Losses at the gene ends were 0 bases for V and 5 bases for J; bases not matched to a gene: 5. Germline V gives CDR1 MNHNY, CDR2 SVGAGI (reference sequence). This CDR3 region has 15 residues.

This rearrangement joins TRBV19 to TRBJ1-5; the D gene is possibly TRBD1 (5 bases). Germline-derived CDR1 and CDR2 are LNHDA and SQIVND (reference sequence). V lost 0 bases to trimming and J lost 5 bases, with 11 bases between them. This CDR3 has 15 residues. The CDR3 spells CASSIEQRGYQPQHF. The CDR3 DNA is TGTGCCAGTAGTATAGAACAGCGGGGGTATCAGCCCCAGCATTTT. Full variable domain (rest looked up from reference TRBV19 and TRBJ1-5): DGGITQSPKYLFRKEGQNVTLSCEQNLNHDAMYWYRQDPGQGLRLIYYSQIVNDFQKGDIAEGYSVSREKKESFPLTVTSAQKNPTAFYLCASSIEQRGYQPQHFGDGTRLSIL.

The rearrangement joins TRBV21-1 to TRBJ1-5; the DNA was not compared with TRBD1, the D call given in the table. TRBV21-1 is given as a pseudogene. The CDR3 is 15 amino acids. The CDR3 nucleotides read TGTGCCAGCAGCAACTTCGGGACAGGTTATCAGCCCCAGCATTTT. Translating gives CASSNFGTGYQPQHF.

The V gene is TRBV7-9, the J gene TRBJ1-5, with a weak D call TRBD1 (5 bases). Germline CDR1 and CDR2: SEHNR and FQNEAQ (reference sequence). Trimming shortened V by 0 bases and J by 9 bases, and 12 bases separated the two germline ends. The CDR3 is 14 amino acids. The CDR3 sequence: CASSLAGESGPQHF. DNA for the CDR3: TGTGCCAGCAGCTTAGCGGGGGAATCAGGGCCCCAGCATTTT.

This clone has at least ten counts. CDR3 nucleotides: TGTGCCAGCAGCCCCGGGGGAGGCACTGAAGCTTTCTTT. Its protein is CASSPGGGTEAFF. The chain has TRBV6-5 and TRBJ1-1, with a tentative D call TRBD1 (5 bases). In germline, CDR1 is MNHEY, CDR2 SVGAGI. The CDR3 sequence is 13 residues long. V lost 6 bases, J lost 4 bases, and 12 bases lay in between.